Listed below are T cell receptor beta chains from one sample, sequenced in a study of response to subunit inactivated influenza vaccine. TCRdb reprocessed the RT-PCR reads with MiXCR, giving one entry per CDR3 protein. The table records hundreds of thousands of distinct CDR3 sequences, 10% to 15% of them present only once. The source was PBMCs from blood, collected 40 to 50 days after vaccination. The source of these receptors is a man aged 45-65 years who received an inactivated influenza vaccine. The CDR3 runs from the conserved cysteine through the conserved F or W. Each record gives: CDR3 protein, CDR3 DNA, V gene, D gene, J gene, CDR3 length, clone size. The D gene is left open where the match is weak. Clone size is given for some rows only: seen once, a few or many times, or a class if the clone is expanded.

CASSFTQGAGEQYF	TGTGCCAGCAGCTTCACACAGGGGGCGGGGGAGCAGTACTTC	TRBV11-2	TRBD1	TRBJ2-7	14	NA
CASSYRIISTEYQETQYF	TGTGCCAGCAGTTATCGCATCATATCGACGGAGTACCAAGAGACCCAGTACTTC	TRBV6-2/TRBV6-3	NA	TRBJ2-5	18	NA
CSARDGSGTDTQYF	TGCAGTGCTAGAGATGGGAGCGGCACAGATACGCAGTATTTT	TRBV20-1	NA	TRBJ2-3	14	few
CSVELPGSTIYNEQFF	TGCAGCGTTGAACTCCCAGGGAGTACGATCTACAATGAGCAGTTCTTC	TRBV29-1	NA	TRBJ2-1	16	many
CASTPSLGQGAPDTQYF	TGTGCCAGCACCCCTAGCCTGGGACAGGGGGCCCCAGATACGCAGTATTTT	TRBV6-1	TRBD1	TRBJ2-3	17	NA
CASNPAPNTGELFF	TGCGCCAGTAACCCAGCCCCGAACACCGGGGAGCTGTTTTTT	TRBV5-1	NA	TRBJ2-2	14	NA
CASSQRTAEGYTEAFF	TGTGCCAGCTCACAAAGGACCGCTGAGGGATACACTGAAGCTTTCTTT	TRBV18	NA	TRBJ1-1	16	NA
CASSNTPGTGGKGQYF	TGCGCCAGCAGTAATACTCCCGGGACAGGGGGGAAAGGGCAGTACTTC	TRBV10-2	TRBD1	TRBJ2-7	16	many
CASSQDPGTANYGYTF	TGTGCCAGCAGCCAAGATCCAGGAACAGCTAACTATGGCTACACCTTC	TRBV4-2	NA	TRBJ1-2	16	NA
CASSHRDRDEKLFF	TGTGCCAGCAGCCACCGGGACCGGGATGAAAAACTGTTTTTT	TRBV3-1	NA	TRBJ1-4	14	few
CASSLVVFGTDTQYF	TGTGCCAGCAGCTTAGTTGTATTCGGAACAGATACGCAGTATTTT	TRBV7-9	NA	TRBJ2-3	15	NA
CASRPKTGVETQYF	TGTGCCAGCAGGCCGAAGACAGGGGTGGAGACCCAGTACTTC	TRBV12-3/TRBV12-4	TRBD1	TRBJ2-5	14	many
CASSGTGRKSGANVLTF	TGTGCCAGCAGTGGTACTGGACGGAAGTCTGGGGCCAACGTCCTGACTTTC	TRBV6-1	NA	TRBJ2-6	17	few
CATGGQHDGNEQFF	TGTGCCACCGGGGGACAACACGACGGGAATGAGCAGTTCTTC	TRBV24-1	NA	TRBJ2-1	14	few
CASSQNTYTEAFF	TGTGCCAGCAGTCAGAACACCTACACTGAAGCTTTCTTT	TRBV7-9	NA	TRBJ1-1	13	many
CSARVSGTNTGELFF	TGCAGTGCTAGGGTTTCTGGGACGAACACCGGGGAGCTGTTTTTT	TRBV20-1	NA	TRBJ2-2	15	many
CASSYGTRNLISTDTQYF	TGTGCCAGCAGTTACGGGACTAGAAACCTAATCAGCACAGATACGCAGTATTTT	TRBV2	TRBD2	TRBJ2-3	18	NA
CSVKRTIMNTEAFF	TGCAGCGTTAAACGGACCATTATGAACACTGAAGCTTTCTTT	TRBV29-1	NA	TRBJ1-1	14	NA
CASSSRSGYTF	TGTGCCAGCAGCTCCCGGAGTGGCTACACCTTC	TRBV7-2	NA	TRBJ1-2	11	few
CASSESGFTSTDTQYF	TGTGCCAGCAGTGAAAGCGGATTCACTAGCACAGATACGCAGTATTTT	TRBV2	NA	TRBJ2-3	16	NA
CASSSGRDQRTDTQYF	TGCGCCAGCAGCTCGGGCAGGGACCAAAGAACAGATACGCAGTATTTT	TRBV5-1	NA	TRBJ2-3	16	NA
CASSPKDKTGANVLTF	TGTGCCAGCAGTCCCAAAGACAAAACAGGGGCCAACGTCCTGACTTTC	TRBV12-3/TRBV12-4	NA	TRBJ2-6	16	NA
CASRETGVSNQPQHF	TGTGCCAGCAGAGAGACAGGGGTGAGCAATCAGCCCCAGCATTTT	TRBV6-1	TRBD1	TRBJ1-5	15	few
CASSKGGALEETQYF	TGCGCCAGCAGCAAGGGGGGGGCGCTGGAAGAGACCCAGTACTTC	TRBV5-1	NA	TRBJ2-5	15	NA
CASSLAELERGDYEQYF	TGCGCCAGCAGCTTGGCCGAGTTGGAAAGGGGGGACTACGAGCAGTACTTC	TRBV5-1	NA	TRBJ2-7	17	NA
CASSQGQAETYEQYF	TGCGCCAGCAGCCAAGGACAGGCCGAAACCTACGAGCAGTACTTC	TRBV4-1	NA	TRBJ2-7	15	NA
CASRRTGGYWEQYF	TGTGCCAGCCGACGGACAGGGGGCTACTGGGAGCAGTACTTC	TRBV6-1	TRBD1	TRBJ2-7	14	NA
CATSSAPNTEAFF	TGTGCCACCAGCAGCGCCCCTAACACTGAAGCTTTCTTT	TRBV15	NA	TRBJ1-1	13	many
CASSIPPGLGRQVHSNQPQHF	TGTGCCAGCAGCATCCCGCCAGGCCTGGGACGCCAGGTTCATAGCAATCAGCCCCAGCATTTT	TRBV9	NA	TRBJ1-5	21	NA
CASSLRTGKETQYF	TGTGCCAGCAGTTTACGAACAGGGAAAGAGACCCAGTACTTC	TRBV12-3/TRBV12-4	NA	TRBJ2-5	14	NA
CATNGPTASGELFF	TGTGCCACCAACGGCCCCACAGCATCCGGGGAGCTGTTTTTT	TRBV24-1	NA	TRBJ2-2	14	few
CASSMSGSGYTF	TGTGCCAGTAGTATGTCCGGGTCCGGCTACACCTTC	TRBV19	NA	TRBJ1-2	12	NA
CASSHLGLSAQRERADTQYF	TGTGCCAGCAGCCACCTCGGCCTCTCAGCGCAGCGGGAGCGGGCAGATACGCAGTATTTT	TRBV14	TRBD2	TRBJ2-3	20	NA
CASSQVASGRETQYF	TGCGCCAGCAGCCAAGTTGCTAGCGGGAGGGAGACCCAGTACTTC	TRBV4-3	TRBD2	TRBJ2-5	15	NA
CASSLEGTDSPLHF	TGTGCCAGCAGCTTGGAAGGGACCGATTCACCCCTCCACTTT	TRBV5-5	NA	TRBJ1-6	14	many
CASSYSTYTEAFF	TGTGCCAGCAGTTACTCGACATACACTGAAGCTTTCTTT	TRBV6-5	NA	TRBJ1-1	13	many
CASSLGGLGTDTQYF	TGTGCCAGCAGCTTAGGAGGTCTTGGCACAGATACGCAGTATTTT	TRBV7-9	NA	TRBJ2-3	15	many